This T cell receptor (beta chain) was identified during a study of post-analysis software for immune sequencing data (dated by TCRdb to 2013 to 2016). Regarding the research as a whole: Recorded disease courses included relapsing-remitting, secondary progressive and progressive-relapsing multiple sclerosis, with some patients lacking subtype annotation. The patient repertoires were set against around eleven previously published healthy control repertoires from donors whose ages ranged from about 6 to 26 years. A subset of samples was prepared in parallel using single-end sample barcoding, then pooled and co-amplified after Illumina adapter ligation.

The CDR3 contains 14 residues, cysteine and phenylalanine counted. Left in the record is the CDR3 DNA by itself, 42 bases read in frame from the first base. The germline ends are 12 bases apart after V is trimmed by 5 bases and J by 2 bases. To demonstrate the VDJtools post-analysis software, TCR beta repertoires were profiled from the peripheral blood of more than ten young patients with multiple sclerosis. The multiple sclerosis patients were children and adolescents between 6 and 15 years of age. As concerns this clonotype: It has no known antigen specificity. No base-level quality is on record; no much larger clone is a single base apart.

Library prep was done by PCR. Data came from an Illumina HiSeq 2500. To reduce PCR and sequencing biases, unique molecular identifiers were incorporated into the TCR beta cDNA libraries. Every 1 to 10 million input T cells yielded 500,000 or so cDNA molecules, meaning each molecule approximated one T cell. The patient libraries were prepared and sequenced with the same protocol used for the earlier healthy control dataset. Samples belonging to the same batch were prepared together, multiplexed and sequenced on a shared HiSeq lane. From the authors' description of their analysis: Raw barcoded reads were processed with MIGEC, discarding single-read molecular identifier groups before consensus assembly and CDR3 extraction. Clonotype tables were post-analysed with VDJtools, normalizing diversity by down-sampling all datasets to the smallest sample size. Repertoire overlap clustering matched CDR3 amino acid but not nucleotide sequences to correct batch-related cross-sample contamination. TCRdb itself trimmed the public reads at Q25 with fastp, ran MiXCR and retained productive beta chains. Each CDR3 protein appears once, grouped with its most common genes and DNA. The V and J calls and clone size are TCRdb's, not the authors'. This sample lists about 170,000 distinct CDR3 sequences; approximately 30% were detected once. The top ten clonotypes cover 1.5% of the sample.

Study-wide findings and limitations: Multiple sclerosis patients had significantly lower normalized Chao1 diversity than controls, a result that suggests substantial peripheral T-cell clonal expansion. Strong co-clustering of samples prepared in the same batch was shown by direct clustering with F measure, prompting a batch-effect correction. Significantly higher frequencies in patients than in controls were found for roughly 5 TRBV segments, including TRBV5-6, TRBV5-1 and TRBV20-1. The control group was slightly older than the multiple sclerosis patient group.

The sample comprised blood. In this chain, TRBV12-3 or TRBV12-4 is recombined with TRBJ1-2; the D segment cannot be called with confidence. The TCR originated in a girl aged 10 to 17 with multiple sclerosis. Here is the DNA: TGTGCCAGCAGTCCCGCTGACGGAAACTATGGCTACACCTTC. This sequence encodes CASSPADGNYGYTF.